The rows below give T cell receptor beta chains drawn from one sample of a study of blood T cells in healthy people across ages. Each CDR3 protein is one row after TCRdb ran MiXCR on the 5' RACE reads. The sample contains approximately 1,700,000 distinct CDR3 sequences, more than 35% of which appear only once. The sample was blood. The source of these receptors is a human donor in good health. The CDR3 runs from the conserved cysteine through the conserved F or W. The D gene is left open where the match is weak. Expanded clones are given a class, and other clones once, few, many or no size at all.

v_gene	d_gene	abundance	j_gene	CDR3aa	CDR3nt
TRBV2	.	few	TRBJ2-6	CASSDPWDLRSGANVLTF	TGTGCCAGCAGTGATCCATGGGACCTCCGCTCTGGGGCCAACGTCCTGACTTTC
TRBV15	.	.	TRBJ1-4	CATSRDPVRVPNEKLFF	TGTGCCACCAGCAGAGATCCGGTTCGGGTACCTAATGAAAAACTGTTTTTT
TRBV5-5	.	.	TRBJ1-5	CASSLTGQSNQPQHF	TGTGCCAGCAGCTTGACTGGACAGAGCAATCAGCCCCAGCATTTT
TRBV20-1	.	.	TRBJ2-5	CSARAHQETQYF	TGCAGTGCTAGAGCTCATCAAGAGACCCAGTACTTC
TRBV7-3	TRBD1	.	TRBJ2-5	CASSLTGDGTQYF	TGTGCCAGCAGCTTGACAGGGGACGGGACCCAGTACTTC
TRBV5-1	.	.	TRBJ2-1	CASSPVEYNEQFF	TGCGCCAGCAGTCCCGTCGAATACAATGAGCAGTTCTTC
TRBV29-1	TRBD1	.	TRBJ2-1	CSVVLKGQASYNEQFF	TGCAGCGTTGTCTTAAAGGGACAGGCCTCCTACAATGAGCAGTTCTTC
TRBV6-6	.	.	TRBJ2-5	CASSYRGLMETQYF	TGTGCCAGCAGTTACAGGGGTCTGATGGAGACCCAGTACTTC
TRBV29-1	TRBD1	many	TRBJ2-7	CSVTGQVIGEQYF	TGCAGCGTTACAGGACAGGTCATTGGGGAGCAGTACTTC
TRBV12-3/TRBV12-4	TRBD2	.	TRBJ2-3	CASRGQLGWSGAGGQGTQYF	TGTGCCAGCCGGGGACAGCTCGGCTGGTCAGGGGCGGGGGGGCAAGGTACGCAGTATTTT
TRBV29-1	.	few	TRBJ2-6	CSVVESAGANVPTF	TGCAGCGTCGTGGAATCGGCTGGGGCCAACGTCCCGACTTTC
TRBV7-2	.	.	TRBJ1-1	CASSLEGGGEAFF	TGTGCCAGCAGCTTAGAAGGGGGGGGTGAAGCTTTCTTT
TRBV29-1	.	many	TRBJ2-7	CSVWGSASYEQYF	TGCAGCGTTTGGGGGTCCGCTTCCTACGAGCAGTACTTC
TRBV29-1	.	.	TRBJ2-6	CSVVETLSGANVLTF	TGCAGCGTTGTGGAGACACTCTCTGGGGCCAACGTCCTGACTTTC
TRBV20-1	.	.	TRBJ2-7	CSAGLHTGYEQYF	TGCAGTGCTGGCCTCCATACGGGCTACGAGCAGTACTTC
TRBV7-3	.	.	TRBJ2-3	CASSLSVGTDTQYF	TGTGCCAGCAGCTTAAGTGTGGGCACAGATACGCAGTATTTT
TRBV28	.	few	TRBJ2-1	CASSAASLAYNEQFF	TGTGCCAGCAGTGCGGCTTCGTTAGCCTACAATGAGCAGTTCTTC
TRBV12-3/TRBV12-4	.	.	TRBJ1-5	CASSFWFGGNQPQHF	TGTGCCAGCAGTTTCTGGTTTGGGGGCAATCAGCCCCAGCATTTT
TRBV4-1	.	few	TRBJ2-6	CASSPPTRDVLTF	TGCGCCAGCAGCCCTCCCACAAGAGACGTCCTGACTTTC
TRBV20-1	.	.	TRBJ1-1	CSAGGGGRDTEAFF	TGCAGTGCCGGCGGGGGTGGTAGAGACACCGAAGCTTTCTTT
TRBV2	TRBD2	once	TRBJ2-2	CAQASGGQSTGELFF	TGTGCCCAGGCCAGCGGGGGCCAATCCACCGGGGAGCTGTTTTTT
TRBV5-1	.	.	TRBJ1-5	CASSYGPNNQPQHF	TGCGCCAGCAGCTACGGGCCGAACAATCAGCCCCAGCATTTT
TRBV5-1	TRBD1	.	TRBJ2-6	CASSTGQGGYSGVNVLTF	TGCGCCAGCAGCACGGGACAGGGGGGGTACTCTGGGGTCAACGTCCTGACTTTC
TRBV12-3/TRBV12-4	.	.	TRBJ2-5	CASTQGLGEQYF	TGTGCCAGCACCCAGGGGTTGGGTGAGCAGTACTTC
TRBV20-1	TRBD2	.	TRBJ2-3	CSAGPRGGTQYF	TGCAGTGCTGGTCCCCGGGGGGGTACGCAGTATTTT
TRBV3-1	.	few	TRBJ1-2	CASSQDQGWGYTF	TGTGCCAGCAGCCAAGATCAAGGTTGGGGCTACACCTTC
TRBV7-8	.	few	TRBJ1-1	CASSPSTATWTEAFF	TGTGCCAGCAGCCCGTCGACAGCGACATGGACTGAAGCTTTCTTT
TRBV5-1	.	.	TRBJ1-1	CASSPEWNTEAFF	TGCGCCAGCAGCCCAGAGTGGAACACTGAAGCTTTCTTT
TRBV7-3	TRBD1	.	TRBJ2-5	CASSNAGGETQYF	TGTGCCAGCAGCAACGCAGGGGGAGAGACCCAGTACTTC
TRBV20-1	.	.	TRBJ1-2	CSARDGRVGDYGHTF	TGCAGTGCTAGAGACGGCAGGGTCGGGGACTATGGCCACACCTTC
TRBV12-3/TRBV12-4	TRBD2	few	TRBJ2-3	CASSRLAGSDTQYF	TGTGCCAGTAGTCGACTAGCGGGGTCCGATACGCAGTATTTT
TRBV20-1	.	.	TRBJ1-6	CSARRRQIYNSPLHF	TGCAGTGCTAGAAGGAGGCAGATATATAATTCACCCCTCCACTTT
TRBV4-3	.	.	TRBJ1-4	CASSQNRNREEKLFF	TGCGCCAGCAGCCAGAACAGGAACCGGGAGGAAAAACTGTTTTTT
TRBV9	TRBD1	.	TRBJ1-1	CASSPPRGSMNTEAFF	TGTGCCAGCAGCCCCCCCAGGGGGTCAATGAACACTGAAGCTTTCTTT
TRBV7-3	.	few	TRBJ2-1	CASSPYGANEQFF	TGTGCCAGCAGCCCTTATGGTGCCAATGAGCAGTTCTTC
TRBV4-3	.	many	TRBJ2-7	CASSQDIVGGSYEQYF	TGCGCCAGCAGCCAAGACATAGTGGGGGGCTCCTACGAGCAGTACTTC
TRBV4-2	TRBD2	.	TRBJ2-3	CAGSDPRDSGGPSLSDTQYF	TGTGCCGGCAGCGACCCGCGCGATAGCGGGGGCCCCAGCTTGTCAGATACGCAGTATTTT
TRBV29-1	.	.	TRBJ1-1	CSAGGSNTEAFF	TGCAGCGCCGGGGGGTCTAACACTGAAGCTTTCTTT
TRBV12-3/TRBV12-4	.	.	TRBJ1-5	CASSFSGPQPQHF	TGTGCCAGCAGTTTCTCAGGGCCCCAGCCCCAGCATTTT
TRBV7-2	.	.	TRBJ2-7	CASSLESLYSCEQYF	TGTGCCAGCAGCCTAGAAAGCTTGTACTCCTGCGAGCAGTACTTC
TRBV12-5	.	few	TRBJ2-3	CASGQTWDGAISADTQYF	TGTGCTAGTGGCCAAACGTGGGACGGAGCGATCTCCGCAGATACGCAGTATTTT
TRBV7-2	.	.	TRBJ2-5	CASSLAGTQGVGETQYF	TGTGCCAGCAGCTTAGCGGGAACACAGGGAGTCGGGGAGACCCAGTACTTC
TRBV28	.	few	TRBJ1-2	CASSRTGFDYGYTF	TGTGCCAGCAGCCGAACAGGGTTCGACTATGGCTACACCTTC
TRBV20-1	TRBD2	.	TRBJ2-5	CSANYEGLVGETQYF	TGCAGTGCAAACTACGAGGGACTAGTCGGAGAGACCCAGTACTTC
TRBV5-4	TRBD1	.	TRBJ2-3	CASSSGTGRWDTQYF	TGTGCCAGCAGTTCCGGGACAGGGCGCTGGGATACGCAGTATTTT
TRBV10-3	.	.	TRBJ2-7	CAISERGGENEQYF	TGTGCCATCAGTGAAAGGGGGGGGGAAAACGAGCAGTACTTC
TRBV7-6	.	few	TRBJ2-1	CASGGDNEQFF	TGTGCCAGCGGCGGTGATAATGAGCAGTTCTTC
TRBV12-3/TRBV12-4	.	.	TRBJ1-6	CASSGRTDGNSPLHF	TGTGCCAGCAGTGGACGGACAGACGGGAATTCACCCCTCCACTTT
TRBV27	TRBD1	few	TRBJ1-2	CASSLRSTGDMYGYTF	TGTGCCAGCAGTTTGCGATCGACAGGGGACATGTATGGCTACACCTTC
TRBV27	.	.	TRBJ1-2	CASKSGHYGYTF	TGTGCCAGCAAGAGCGGTCATTATGGCTACACCTTC
TRBV5-1	.	once	TRBJ1-1	CASSWYMRGTEAFF	TGCGCCAGCAGCTGGTATATGAGGGGCACTGAAGCTTTCTTT
TRBV12-3/TRBV12-4	TRBD1	few	TRBJ2-1	CASGQGEGYNEQFF	TGTGCCAGCGGACAGGGGGAGGGGTACAATGAGCAGTTCTTC
TRBV7-2	.	few	TRBJ2-4	CASSFLYEAKNIQYF	TGTGCCAGCAGCTTTTTATACGAGGCCAAAAACATTCAGTACTTC
TRBV5-1	.	few	TRBJ2-3	CASSSDITDTQYF	TGCGCCAGCAGCTCGGACATAACAGATACGCAGTATTTT
TRBV9	TRBD2	.	TRBJ2-4	CASSVVERGYQYF	TGTGCCAGCAGCGTAGTAGAGCGGGGGTATCAGTACTTC
TRBV20-1	.	.	TRBJ2-5	CSARVPGAGTQYF	TGCAGTGCTAGAGTCCCAGGGGCAGGGACCCAGTACTTC
TRBV6-2/TRBV6-3	TRBD2	few	TRBJ2-7	CASSYSSAGTISTILDEQYF	TGTGCCAGCAGTTACTCTTCCGCCGGGACTATAAGTACCATTCTTGACGAGCAGTACTTC